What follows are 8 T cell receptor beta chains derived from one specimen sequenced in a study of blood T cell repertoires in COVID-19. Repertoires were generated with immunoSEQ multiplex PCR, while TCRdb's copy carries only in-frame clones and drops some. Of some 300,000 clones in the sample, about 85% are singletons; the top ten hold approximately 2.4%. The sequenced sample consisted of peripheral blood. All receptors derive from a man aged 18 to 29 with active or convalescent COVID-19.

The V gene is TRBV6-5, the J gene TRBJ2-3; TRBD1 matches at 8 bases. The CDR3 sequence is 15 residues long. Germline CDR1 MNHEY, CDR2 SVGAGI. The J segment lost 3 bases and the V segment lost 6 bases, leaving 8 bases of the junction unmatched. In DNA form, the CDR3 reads TGTGCCAGCAGCATGACAGGGGAACGGACAGATACGCAGTATTTT. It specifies CASSMTGERTDTQYF.

The CDR3 sequence is CATSREGTLIEETQYF. Written as DNA, the CDR3 is TGTGCCACCAGTCGCGAGGGGACACTTATTGAAGAGACCCAGTACTTC. This chain connects TRBV24-1 to TRBJ2-5, with a weak D call TRBD1 (6 bases). The CDR3 runs to 16 residues. The V and J ends lost 6 bases and 3 bases respectively, with 19 bases between them. Germline V gene data show CDR1 as KGHDR and CDR2 as SFDVKD.

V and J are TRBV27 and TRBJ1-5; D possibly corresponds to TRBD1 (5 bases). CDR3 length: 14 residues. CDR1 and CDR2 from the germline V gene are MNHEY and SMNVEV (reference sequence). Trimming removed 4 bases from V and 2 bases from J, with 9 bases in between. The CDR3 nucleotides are TGTGCCAGCAGTTCCGGGGGAGGCAATCAGCCCCAGCATTTT. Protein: CASSSGGGNQPQHF.

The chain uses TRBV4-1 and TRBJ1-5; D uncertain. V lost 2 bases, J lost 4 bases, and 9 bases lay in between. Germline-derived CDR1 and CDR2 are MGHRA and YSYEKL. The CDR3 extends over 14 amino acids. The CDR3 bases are TGCGCCAGCAGCCAAACCCCGGGAAATCAGCCCCAGCATTTT. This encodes CASSQTPGNQPQHF.

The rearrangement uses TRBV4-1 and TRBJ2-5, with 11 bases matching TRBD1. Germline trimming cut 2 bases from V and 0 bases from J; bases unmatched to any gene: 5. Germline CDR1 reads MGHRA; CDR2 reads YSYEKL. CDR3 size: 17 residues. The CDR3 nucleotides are TGCGCCAGCAGCCAAACCGGGACAGGGGGACACCAAGAGACCCAGTACTTC. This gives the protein CASSQTGTGGHQETQYF.

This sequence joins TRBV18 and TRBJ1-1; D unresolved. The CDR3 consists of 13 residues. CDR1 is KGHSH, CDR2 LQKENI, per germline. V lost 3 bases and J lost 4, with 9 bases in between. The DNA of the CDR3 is TGTGCCAGCTCACCGGAGCGGGGCACTGAAGCTTTCTTT. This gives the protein CASSPERGTEAFF.

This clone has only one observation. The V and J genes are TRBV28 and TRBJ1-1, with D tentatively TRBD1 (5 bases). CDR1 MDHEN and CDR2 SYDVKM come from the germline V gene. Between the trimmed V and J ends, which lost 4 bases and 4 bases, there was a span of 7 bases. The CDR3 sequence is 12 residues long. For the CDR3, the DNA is TGTGCCAGCAGTTCGACAGCCACTGAAGCTTTCTTT. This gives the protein CASSSTATEAFF.

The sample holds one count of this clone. CDR3 nucleotide sequence: TGTGCCAGTAAGGGACACTTCTCTGGGGCCAACGTCCTGACTTTC. Translation: CASKGHFSGANVLTF. The chain carries TRBV19 and TRBJ2-6; D may be TRBD1 (6 bases). V was cut by 7 bases and J by 0 bases, with 10 bases left in between. Germline values: CDR1 LNHDA, CDR2 SQIVND (reference sequence). The CDR3 is 15 amino acids.